These T cell receptor beta chains were read from a single sample in a study of T-cell reconstitution after alpha-beta-depleted transplantation in children. Each CDR3 protein is one row after TCRdb ran MiXCR on the PCR reads. The sample shows 200,000 to 250,000 distinct CDR3 sequences, roughly 24% of them seen only once. Sample: PBMCs, taken before TCRalphabeta/CD19-depleted stem cell transplant. These receptors were taken from a girl aged 2-10 years with Fanconi anemia, due to receive a stem cell transplant. Both conserved end residues are part of each CDR3. D genes are given only for firm matches. The size field is filled for only some rows; it gives once, few, many or a size class.

d_call	v_call	clone_size	j_call	cdr3_nt	cdr3_aa
.	TRBV6-2/TRBV6-3	few	TRBJ2-1	TGTGCCAGCAGTTTTGGGAGCTCCTACAATGAGCAGTTCTTC	CASSFGSSYNEQFF
.	TRBV29-1	many	TRBJ2-7	TGCAGCGCCCACATTGGAAGCGCCTACGAGCAGTACTTC	CSAHIGSAYEQYF
.	TRBV29-1	many	TRBJ2-7	TGCAGCGTTGATAGCGGCACCTCCTACGAGCAGTACTTC	CSVDSGTSYEQYF
TRBD2	TRBV5-6	.	TRBJ2-7	TGTGCCAGCAGCTTCTTCGCGGGGGGGCCAATCGCTGACGAGCAGTACTTC	CASSFFAGGPIADEQYF
.	TRBV7-3	few	TRBJ2-3	TGTGCCAGCAGCTACATCGAAGGGGATTCGGTGTATTTT	CASSYIEGDSVYF
.	TRBV29-1	.	TRBJ2-4	TGCAGCGTTAAGGTAGATAGACAGGGACTATTTCAGTACTTC	CSVKVDRQGLFQYF
.	TRBV2	.	TRBJ2-7	TGTGCCAGCAGTGACGGGGGCGGCGACGAGCAGTACTTC	CASSDGGGDEQYF
.	TRBV6-6	.	TRBJ1-2	TGTGCCAGCAGTTACGGGGAACTTTATGGCTACACCTTC	CASSYGELYGYTF
TRBD1	TRBV20-1	.	TRBJ2-7	TGCAGTGCTAGAGCCGTACAGGGGGCCGCCTACGAGCAGTACTTC	CSARAVQGAAYEQYF
.	TRBV27	many	TRBJ2-7	TGTGCCAGCAGTCAGGGACACGAGCAGTACTTC	CASSQGHEQYF
.	TRBV29-1	many	TRBJ2-2	TGCAGCGTCGATTGGGGAAACACCGGGGAGCTGTTTTTT	CSVDWGNTGELFF
.	TRBV7-2	.	TRBJ2-5	TGTGCCAGCAGCTTAGTCGCCAGGGTGAGAAGGGAGACCCAGTACTTC	CASSLVARVRRETQYF
.	TRBV5-1	many	TRBJ2-7	TGCGCCAGCAGCTTGTTGACGGCCTCCTACGAGCAGTACTTC	CASSLLTASYEQYF
TRBD2	TRBV20-1	many	TRBJ2-1	TGCAGTGCTAGAGCCCGGGAGGGACTAGCGGGTTACAATGAGCAGTTCTTC	CSARAREGLAGYNEQFF
TRBD1	TRBV29-1	.	TRBJ2-2	TGCAGCGTGCGACAGGGTCACACCGGGGAGCTGTTTTTT	CSVRQGHTGELFF
.	TRBV5-1	few	TRBJ2-3	TGCGCCAGCAGCTTGGGGACAGCTAGCACAGATACGCAGTATTTT	CASSLGTASTDTQYF
.	TRBV10-3	few	TRBJ2-2	TGTGCCTTCAGTTTCCCCGCGGGTAGCCCGATGAACACCGGGGAGCTGTTTTTT	CAFSFPAGSPMNTGELFF
.	TRBV19	many	TRBJ1-1	TGTGCCAGTAGGGAACAGCGTATGAACACTGAAGCTTTCTTT	CASREQRMNTEAFF
.	TRBV20-1	many	TRBJ1-1	TGCAGTGCTAGAGATGTACAGATCAACACTGAAGCTTTCTTT	CSARDVQINTEAFF
.	TRBV4-1	many	TRBJ2-5	TGCGCCAGCAGCCAAATGCTAGCCCAAGAGACCCAGTACTTC	CASSQMLAQETQYF
.	TRBV7-2	many	TRBJ2-1	TGTGCCAGCAGCTTAGTGGGCGGCGGATACAATGAGCAGTTCTTC	CASSLVGGGYNEQFF
.	TRBV23-1	few	TRBJ2-5	TGCGCCAGCAGTCAATGGGAGACCCAGTACTTC	CASSQWETQYF
TRBD1	TRBV29-1	many	TRBJ2-7	TGCAGCGTAATTCTCAGGGGGCTCACCTACGAGCAGTACTTC	CSVILRGLTYEQYF
.	TRBV29-1	few	TRBJ1-3	TGCAGCGTCTACGGAGGGACATCCAACACCTCTGGAAACACCATATATTTT	CSVYGGTSNTSGNTIYF
.	TRBV5-6	many	TRBJ2-1	TGTGCCAGCAACTGGGGATCCGATGAGCAGTTCTTC	CASNWGSDEQFF
.	TRBV12-3/TRBV12-4	many	TRBJ1-1	TGTGCCAGCAGTCCCCCAGGGTGGGGAGTCAACACTGAAGCTTTCTTT	CASSPPGWGVNTEAFF
TRBD2	TRBV20-1	once	TRBJ2-7	TGCAGTGCTAGAGATGGGGGGGTGGGTTACGAGCAGTACTTC	CSARDGGVGYEQYF
TRBD2	TRBV20-1	many	TRBJ2-1	TGCAGTGCAAAAGGACTAGCGGGATCCTACAATGAGCAGTTCTTC	CSAKGLAGSYNEQFF
.	TRBV20-1	many	TRBJ2-7	TGCAGTGCTAGGGCTCAAGGTTCGGGACCTTACGAGCAGTACTTC	CSARAQGSGPYEQYF
TRBD2	TRBV7-3	few	TRBJ2-1	TGTGCCAGCAGCTTTCAGGCTAGCGGAGTATACAATGAGCAGTTCTTC	CASSFQASGVYNEQFF
TRBD1	TRBV12-3/TRBV12-4	once	TRBJ1-5	TGTGCCAGCAGAGCCGGGACAGGTCCTCTTCCCCAGCATTTT	CASRAGTGPLPQHF
.	TRBV7-7	many	TRBJ2-2	TGTGCCAGCAGCCCCGACTACACCGGGGAGCTGTTTTTT	CASSPDYTGELFF
TRBD2	TRBV15	few	TRBJ2-1	TGTGCCACCAGCAGAGTGCGGGAGGGCCCGAGTGAGCAGTTCTTC	CATSRVREGPSEQFF
.	TRBV7-2	few	TRBJ2-2	TGTGCCAGCAGCTTAGCGGTCTTAGACACCGGGGAGCTGTTTTTT	CASSLAVLDTGELFF
TRBD2	TRBV5-1	many	TRBJ2-1	TGCGCCAGCAGCTTGTTCTTCCAGCGGGGGGGCAATGAGCAGTTCTTC	CASSLFFQRGGNEQFF
TRBD1	TRBV5-1	.	TRBJ1-6	TGCGCCAGCAGCGAGGGACAGGGGGAGTCACCCCTCCACTTT	CASSEGQGESPLHF
.	TRBV6-9	many	TRBJ2-6	TGTGCCAGCAGTTACTCAGGTCCTGGGGCCAACGTCCTGACTTTC	CASSYSGPGANVLTF
TRBD1	TRBV7-9	.	TRBJ2-5	TGTGCCAGCAGCTGGGGGACAGTCACGTACCAAGAGACCCAGTACTTC	CASSWGTVTYQETQYF
.	TRBV29-1	few	TRBJ2-5	TGCAGCGTCTTGGAACGGAGAATGGAGACCCAGTACTTC	CSVLERRMETQYF
TRBD2	TRBV20-1	few	TRBJ2-2	TGCAGTGCTAGAGATATGGTCGGGCTAGCGGGAGGGCCGGTCACCGGGGAGCTGTTTTTT	CSARDMVGLAGGPVTGELFF
TRBD2	TRBV7-2	few	TRBJ2-1	TGTGCCAGCAGCTTAGCGGGTAGCGGGGGGTACAATGAGCAGTTCTTC	CASSLAGSGGYNEQFF
TRBD1	TRBV6-5	many	TRBJ1-3	TGTGCCAGCAGTTACGGGACAGGGATTGGAAACACCATATATTTT	CASSYGTGIGNTIYF
.	TRBV20-1	many	TRBJ1-6	TGCAGTGCTAGAATCTCTGTGGGGGATTCACCCCTCCACTTT	CSARISVGDSPLHF